The clone carrying this T cell receptor (beta chain) showed up just once. No antigen is known for it. The sample originates from a study of PD-1 blockade in classical Hodgkin lymphoma. Whole-study results and caveats: Among the patients, those starting nivolumab under 1 year after ASCT were excluded. While CD8+ TCR diversity did not rise significantly by C4D1, CD4+ TCR diversity did.

The CDR3 covers 16 residues. V lost 4 bases and J lost 0; bases outside the gene matches: 7. CDR1 is SGHRS and CDR2 is YFSETQ in the germline V gene. Using immunoSEQ multiplex PCR, the repertoire was profiled, and TCRdb retains in-frame clones only, with some absent. The repertoire has approximately 98,000 clones, roughly nine tenths of them found once; the top ten carry about 20%. Brentuximab vedotin exposure varied, and every patient relapsed after autologous stem cell transplantation. The chain joins TRBV5-1 to TRBJ1-3; 7 bases line up with TRBD1. This sequence originates from a human donor with classical Hodgkin lymphoma. The starting material was peripheral blood mononuclear cells (PBMCs), obtained before the second cycle of nivolumab. This CDR3 is CASSKGQLDSGNTIYF. CDR3 sequence (DNA): TGCGCCAGCAGCAAGGGACAGCTTGACTCTGGAAACACCATATATTTT.